These 30 T cell receptor beta chains originate from one sample sequenced in a study of cytomegalovirus exposure and HLA in healthy donors. PCR involved 60 Vbeta and 13 Jbeta primers. Repertoires were generated with immunoSEQ multiplex PCR, while TCRdb's copy carries only in-frame clones and drops some. The sample comprises over 100,000 clones, around 83% of which are singletons, and roughly 22% rests with the top ten. Sequences were obtained from PBMCs. All receptors derive from a man in his thirties or forties in good health and CMV-seropositive.

The chain is built from TRBV18 and TRBJ2-2; possible D gene TRBD2, 5 bases. The ends were cut back, 2 bases at V and 5 bases at J, with 6 bases in the middle. CDR1 is KGHSH and CDR2 is LQKENI in the germline V gene. The CDR3 totals 13 residues. CDR3 sequence reads: CASSPRTTGELFF. In DNA form, the CDR3 reads TGTGCCAGCTCACCAAGGACTACCGGGGAGCTGTTTTTT. Full variable domain (missing parts from reference TRBV18 and TRBJ2-2): NAGVMQNPRHLVRRRGQEARLRCSPMKGHSHVYWYRQLPEEGLKFMVYLQKENIIDESGMPKERFSAEFPKEGPSILRIQQVVRGDSAAYFCASSPRTTGELFFGEGSRLTVL.

This clone was observed once. V gene TRBV5-6 combines with J gene TRBJ2-1; 10 bases fit TRBD2. Germline trimming cut 4 bases from V and 2 bases from J; bases unmatched to any gene: 6. CDR1 is SGHDT and CDR2 is YYEEEE in the germline V gene. CDR3 length equals 16 residues. DNA for the CDR3: TGTGCCAGCAGCCAACAGCGGGGGGGGACCTACAATGAGCAGTTCTTC. Amino acids: CASSQQRGGTYNEQFF.

This chain links TRBV5-4 with TRBJ1-2; D is perhaps TRBD1 (6 bases). This CDR3 contains 17 residues. Looked up from germline, CDR1 is SGHNT and CDR2 is YYREEE (reference sequence). V was trimmed by 5 bases and J by 2 bases, leaving 22 bases between them. The CDR3: CASSHRSGALYNYGYTF. In DNA form, the CDR3 reads TGTGCCAGCAGTCACAGGTCAGGGGCCCTTTACAACTATGGCTACACCTTC.

This chain links TRBV6-1 with TRBJ2-5, with 7 nucleotides matching TRBD2. Per the germline V gene, CDR1 is MNHNS and CDR2 is SASEGT. The CDR3 covers 16 residues. Germline trimming cut 4 bases from V and 2 bases from J; bases unmatched to any gene: 10. CDR3 in amino acids: CASSVGLAANQETQYF. The CDR3 nucleotides read TGTGCCAGCAGTGTCGGGCTAGCGGCAAATCAAGAGACCCAGTACTTC.

The chain recombines TRBV2 with TRBJ1-4; 12 bases line up with TRBD1. Germline trimming cut 6 bases from V and 1 base from J; bases unmatched to any gene: 6. Looked up from germline, CDR1 is SNHLY and CDR2 is FYNNEI. The CDR3 loop spans 17 amino acids. This chain's CDR3 is CASRAGQGAITNEKLFF. The CDR3 DNA reads as TGTGCCAGCAGGGCGGGACAGGGGGCAATAACTAATGAAAAACTGTTTTTT.

V and J are TRBV2 and TRBJ1-1; 7 nucleotides align to TRBD1. This CDR3 has 14 residues. CDR1 and CDR2 from the germline V gene are SNHLY and FYNNEI. After removal of 4 bases from V and 1 base from J, the junction contained 3 bases not matched to a gene. CDR3 nucleotides: TGTGCCAGCAGTGCTCGACAGGGGAACACTGAAGCTTTCTTT. Translation: CASSARQGNTEAFF.

This chain joins TRBV7-7 and TRBJ2-5; tentative D call: TRBD1 (6 bases). This CDR3 is built from 13 residues. Trimming shortened V by 5 bases and J by 1 base, and 8 bases separated the two germline ends. Germline V gene data show CDR1 as SSHAT and CDR2 as FNYEAQ (reference sequence). CDR3 nucleotide sequence: TGTGCCAGCAGCCAGGACAGCCAAGAGACCCAGTACTTC. Its protein is CASSQDSQETQYF.

This chain uses TRBV11-3 with TRBJ2-3, with TRBD2 matching over 9 bases. The germline CDR1 and CDR2 sequences are SGHNT and YENEEA. This CDR3 has 14 amino acids. J gave up 2 bases and V 5 bases, and 2 bases lay outside the gene matches. The DNA for the CDR3 is TGTGCCAGCAGCGTAGCGGGGGACACAGATACGCAGTATTTT. Encoded protein: CASSVAGDTDTQYF.

The chain links TRBV27 to TRBJ1-2, with 7 bases fitting TRBD1. V trimming: 3 bases; J trimming: 8 bases; junction bases outside the gene matches: 6. Germline CDR1 is MNHEY and CDR2 is SMNVEV (reference sequence). There are 13 residues in the CDR3. For the CDR3, the DNA is TGTGCCAGCAGTTTCAGGGGGGAGGTAGGCTACACCTTC. As protein: CASSFRGEVGYTF.

This clone has only a few counts. This chain connects TRBV10-3 to TRBJ1-1; weak D call: TRBD1 (6 bases). Germline V lookup: CDR1 ENHRY, CDR2 SYGVKD. Deletions cut 10 bases from V and 1 base from J, with 13 bases between. There are 13 residues in the CDR3. The CDR3 coding sequence is TGTGCCAGCACCATGACAGGGAACACTGAAGCTTTCTTT. Its protein product is CASTMTGNTEAFF.

The rearrangement uses TRBV7-2 and TRBJ2-5, with 11 bases fitting TRBD2. The length of the CDR3 is 18 residues. Germline values: CDR1 SGHTA, CDR2 FQGNSA. Trimming at V came to 2 bases and at J to 5 bases, leaving 13 bases not matched to a gene. The CDR3: CASSLHYRIAGGPETQYF. The CDR3 DNA reads as TGTGCCAGCAGCTTACACTATCGAATAGCGGGGGGGCCTGAGACCCAGTACTTC. Based on the CDR3 plus reference TRBV7-2 and TRBJ2-5, the full variable domain is GAGVSQSPSNKVTEKGKDVELRCDPISGHTALYWYRQSLGQGLEFLIYFQGNSAPDKSGLPSDRFSAERTGGSVSTLTIQRTQQEDSAVYLCASSLHYRIAGGPETQYFGPGTRLLVL.

The rearrangement links TRBV6-5 to TRBJ2-7, with TRBD1 identical over 8 bases. Germline CDR1 and CDR2: MNHEY and SVGAGI. V trimming: 10 bases; J trimming: 8 bases; junction bases outside the gene matches: 13. The CDR3 runs 13 residues. CDR3 region: CATQDRAVTKQYF. The DNA of the CDR3 is TGTGCCACCCAGGACAGGGCCGTAACTAAGCAGTACTTC.

V and J are TRBV9 and TRBJ2-5; TRBD1 aligns across 7 bases. The CDR3 spans 16 residues. Looked up from germline, CDR1 is SGDLS and CDR2 is YYNGEE. The J segment lost 0 bases and the V segment lost 2 bases, leaving 7 bases of the junction unmatched. The DNA of the CDR3 is TGTGCCAGCAGCGTCGGAGGACAGGCCCACCAAGAGACCCAGTACTTC. It encodes CASSVGGQAHQETQYF.

This clone ranks as medium-sized. This rearrangement joins TRBV5-6 to TRBJ2-7; possibly TRBD1 for D (6 bases). CDR3 length equals 16 residues. Germline V gene sequence: CDR1 SGHDT, CDR2 YYEEEE. V was trimmed by 4 bases and J by 0 bases, leaving 17 bases between them. In DNA, the CDR3 is TGTGCCAGCAGCCTGAACGGACAGCGGAGCTCCTACGAGCAGTACTTC. Translated, it gives CASSLNGQRSSYEQYF.

The chain couples TRBV6-6 to TRBJ2-1, with D maybe TRBD2 (6 bases). Germline-derived CDR1 and CDR2 are MNHNY and SVGAGI (reference sequence). Trimming took 8 bases from V and 5 from J, leaving 13 bases between them. The CDR3 is 13 amino acids. The CDR3 bases are TGTGCCAGCTGGTCGGGGGTCAACAATGAGCAGTTCTTC. Translating it yields CASWSGVNNEQFF.

The chain links TRBV5-1 to TRBJ1-1; 7 bases are shared with TRBD1. From germline, CDR1 is SGHRS and CDR2 YFSETQ. V lost 5 bases, J lost 0 bases, and 19 bases stayed unmatched. This CDR3 contains 19 residues. CDR3 region: CASRGRSGGGAGMNTEAFF. CDR3 nucleotide sequence: TGCGCCAGCAGAGGGAGGTCTGGAGGGGGCGCGGGCATGAACACTGAAGCTTTCTTT.

V and J are TRBV5-1 and TRBJ2-1, with 12 bases aligning to TRBD2. V was pared by 3 bases and J by 7 bases, with 11 bases of the junction left unmatched. CDR1 SGHRS and CDR2 YFSETQ come from the germline V gene. CDR3 length: 17 amino acids. The CDR3 DNA reads TGCGCCAGCAGCTACGGACTAGCGGGAAGTTTGGATAATGAGCAGTTCTTC. This sequence encodes CASSYGLAGSLDNEQFF.

This clone was picked up one time. The chain employs TRBV30 and TRBJ2-1, with D maybe TRBD1 (6 bases). Trimming took off 0 bases at V and 0 bases at J, with 18 bases between the two ends. The CDR3 extends over 18 amino acids. The V gene's germline CDR1 is GTSNPN and CDR2 SVGIG (reference sequence). CDR3 residues: CAWSVFMDSRSSYNEQFF. The CDR3 DNA reads as TGTGCCTGGAGTGTATTTATGGACAGCCGCAGCTCCTACAATGAGCAGTTCTTC.

J is TRBJ2-4 and V is TRBV9, with a possible D match to TRBD2 (5 bases). The V and J ends lost 4 bases and 2 bases respectively, with 10 bases between them. CDR1 SGDLS and CDR2 YYNGEE come from the germline V gene. The CDR3 is 14 amino acids. CDR3 region: CASSLGSPKNIQYF. The CDR3 coding sequence is TGTGCCAGCAGCCTAGGGAGTCCCAAAAACATTCAGTACTTC.

The chain joins TRBV10-3 to TRBJ2-1; 13 bases map to TRBD2. CDR3 size: 13 residues. With 10 bases clipped from V and 6 bases from J, the junction kept 3 bases outside the gene matches. Germline V lookup: CDR1 ENHRY, CDR2 SYGVKD. For the CDR3, the DNA is TGTGCCACGGGACTAGCGGGATCCAATGAGCAGTTCTTC. Its translation is CATGLAGSNEQFF.

This chain joins TRBV10-1 and TRBJ2-5, with a possible D match to TRBD2 (6 bases). V was cut by 6 bases and J by 1 base, with 9 bases left in between. Germline V gene sequence: CDR1 WNHNN, CDR2 SYGVQD (reference sequence). The CDR3 spans 13 residues. The CDR3 protein is CASSRGIQETQYF. For the CDR3, the DNA is TGCGCCAGCAGCCGGGGGATCCAAGAGACCCAGTACTTC.

The V call is TRBV7-2, the J call TRBJ2-7; D is perhaps TRBD1 (6 bases). The CDR3 contains 15 residues. Per the germline V gene, CDR1 is SGHTA and CDR2 is FQGNSA. Trimming pared 5 bases from V and 0 bases from J, leaving 14 bases between. The CDR3: CASSPPGHSSYEQYF. The CDR3 DNA follows: TGTGCCAGCAGCCCCCCGGGACACAGCTCCTACGAGCAGTACTTC.

The chain uses TRBV25-1 and TRBJ1-5; D gene uncertain. CDR1 MGHDK and CDR2 SYGVNS come from the germline V gene. V shed 5 bases and J shed 1 base, with 12 bases lying between them. This CDR3 contains 15 residues. CDR3 nucleotide sequence: TGTGCCAGCAGTCCATACTCGGGGAGCAATCAGCCCCAGCATTTT. Its translation is CASSPYSGSNQPQHF.

The V call is TRBV29-1, the J call TRBJ1-2, with D perhaps TRBD1 (5 bases). In germline, CDR1 is SQVTM, CDR2 ANQGSEA. The CDR3 contains 12 residues. V was trimmed by 4 bases and J by 6 bases, leaving 12 bases between them. The chain's CDR3 is CSVVGRADGYTF. In DNA, the CDR3 is TGCAGCGTTGTAGGCAGGGCAGATGGCTACACCTTC. The full variable domain, its missing parts supplied by reference TRBV29-1 and TRBJ1-2, is SAVISQKPSRDICQRGTSLTIQCQVDSQVTMMFWYRQQPGQSLTLIATANQGSEATYESGFVIDKFPISRPNLTFSTLTVSNMSPEDSSIYLCSVVGRADGYTFGSGTRLTVV.

This chain connects TRBV7-9 to TRBJ2-3, with D tentatively TRBD2 (5 bases). The CDR3 length is 17 residues. The V end lost 8 bases, the J end lost 3 bases, and 24 bases lay between the germline ends. Looked up from germline, CDR1 is SEHNR and CDR2 is FQNEAQ (reference sequence). The CDR3 DNA reads TGTGCCAGCTACAATACCCGGATGAGGGTACAAACAGATACGCAGTATTTT. Translated: CASYNTRMRVQTDTQYF.

The chain joins TRBV23-1 to TRBJ2-5, with D unresolved. TRBV23-1 is noted as an ORF with a role that remains uncertain. The CDR3 extends over 16 amino acids. V gave up 4 bases and J gave up 7 bases, with 22 bases separating them. CDR3 in DNA: TGCGCCAGCAGTCGCCCGACATGCTCGGATGTAGGGACCCAGTACTTC. It encodes CASSRPTCSDVGTQYF.

V is TRBV29-1 and J is TRBJ1-2; maybe TRBD1 (5 bases). Germline V gene data show CDR1 as SQVTM and CDR2 as ANQGSEA. V was cut by 7 bases and J by 0 bases, with 12 bases left in between. The CDR3 loop spans 13 amino acids. The CDR3 nucleotides read TGCAGCGCCTCTCAGGGAACTAACTATGGCTACACCTTC. Its protein is CSASQGTNYGYTF.

This chain connects TRBV27 to TRBJ2-7, with TRBD2 matching 7 bases. The CDR3 runs to 17 residues. In germline, CDR1 is MNHEY, CDR2 SMNVEV (reference sequence). Trimming took 2 bases from V and 0 from J; bases not matched to a gene: 10. CDR3 nucleotides: TGTGCCAGCAGTTTAAACCTAGCGGATCTAAGCTCCTACGAGCAGTACGTC. Translated, it gives CASSLNLADLSSYEQYV.

The rearrangement links TRBV7-9 to TRBJ2-3; weak D call: TRBD1 (5 bases). CDR1 and CDR2 (germline): SEHNR, FQNEAQ (reference sequence). The CDR3 covers 13 residues. Trimming took off 3 bases at V and 6 bases at J, with 10 bases between the two ends. The chain's CDR3 is CASSFQGADTQYF. The CDR3 bases are TGTGCCAGCAGCTTTCAAGGGGCGGATACGCAGTATTTT.

The V gene is TRBV5-1, the J gene TRBJ2-3; TRBD2 matches 13 bases. This CDR3 has 14 amino acids. CDR1 and CDR2 from the germline V gene are SGHRS and YFSETQ. V trimming: 7 bases; J trimming: 6 bases; junction bases outside the gene matches: 5. The CDR3 nucleotides read TGCGCCAGCGGACTAGCGGGGGAAGGCGATACGCAGTATTTT. It translates to CASGLAGEGDTQYF.